This TCR beta chain stems from a study of T cell responses to AZD1222 COVID-19 vaccine. Study context: Pooling of second doses given at about 4 or about 12 weeks was done. Overall study findings and caveats: Nearly half of the spike-specific TCRs reportedly recognize variant regions that carry no mutations.

TCRdb keeps only in-frame clones here, not all; method: immunoSEQ multiplex PCR. Of approximately 190,000 clones listed, approximately 91% are singletons. Germline CDR1 and CDR2: MNHEY and SVGAGI. The CDR3 sequence is 12 residues long. Trimming shortened V by 8 bases and J by 5 bases, and 10 bases separated the two germline ends. A remark on this clone: The antigen remains unidentified.

Sample: peripheral blood, taken on day 0 of AZD1222 vaccination. This rearrangement joins TRBV6-5 to TRBJ2-1, with D perhaps TRBD1 or TRBD2 (5 bases each). The TCR sequence derives from an adult in good health. DNA for the CDR3: TGTGCCAGCCGGGACGGAAACAATGAGCAGTTCTTC. As protein: CASRDGNNEQFF.